The entry below describes one TCR beta chain. TCRdb keeps only in-frame clones here, not all; method: immunoSEQ multiplex PCR. This table holds some 200,000 clones, 84% found once. The data belong to a study of blood T cell repertoires in COVID-19. Study overall: From T cells, B-cell-depleted T cells, or PBMCs came the material, which was cDNA or gDNA.

The CDR3 covers 15 residues. The germline gives CDR1 LNHDA, CDR2 SQIVND (reference sequence). Between the trimmed V and J ends, which lost 5 bases and 0 bases, there was a span of 11 bases. The sample comprised peripheral blood. The clonotype was recovered from a human donor in a cohort sampled during active COVID-19. The gene calls are TRBV19 and TRBJ1-5, with D perhaps matching TRBD1 (6 bases). The CDR3 sequence: CASSADRYSNQPQHF. The DNA of the CDR3 is TGTGCCAGTAGTGCGGACAGATATAGCAATCAGCCCCAGCATTTT.